Each of the 16 T cell receptor beta chains below was sequenced from the same sample in a study of OX40 agonist ivuxolimab in advanced cancers. The assay was immunoSEQ multiplex PCR, and TCRdb's table has in-frame clones only and misses some. Found here are over 25,000 clones, nearly 95% of them singletons; the top ten hold approximately 9%. The specimen was CD4+ or CD8+ T cells sorted from blood, collected in a trial of the OX40 agonist ivuxolimab. These receptors came from an adult with an advanced solid tumor such as melanoma, head and neck, liver or kidney cancer.

The chain recombines TRBV6-5 with TRBJ1-6; D unclear. The CDR3 covers 15 residues. The germline V gene has CDR1 MNHEY and CDR2 SVGAGI. The ends were cut back, 2 bases at V and 2 bases at J, with 7 bases in the middle. CDR3 protein: CASSYETTYNSPLHF. The CDR3 bases are TGTGCCAGCAGTTACGAAACAACCTATAATTCACCCCTCCACTTT.

This clone was observed a handful of times. The chain joins TRBV11-2 to TRBJ2-1; D not certain. Trimming cost V 5 bases and J 0 bases, with 8 bases left between them. CDR1 and CDR2 (germline): SGHAT, FQNNGV. The CDR3 totals 14 residues. CDR3 region: CASSPQSSYNEQFF. In nucleotides, the CDR3 is TGTGCCAGCAGCCCTCAGAGCTCCTACAATGAGCAGTTCTTC.

CDR3 sequence (DNA): TGTGCCAGCAGCGTATCAACAGGAGAGAATTCACCCCTCCACTTT. It yields the protein CASSVSTGENSPLHF. This chain links TRBV9 with TRBJ1-6, with D possibly being TRBD1 (5 bases). The CDR3 runs 15 residues. V was pared by 1 base and J by 7 bases, with 12 bases between. From germline, CDR1 is SGDLS and CDR2 YYNGEE. Full variable domain (outside the CDR3, taken from reference TRBV9 and TRBJ1-6): DSGVTQTPKHLITATGQRVTLRCSPRSGDLSVYWYQQSLDQGLQFLIQYYNGEERAKGNILERFSAQQFPDLHSELNLSSLELGDSALYFCASSVSTGENSPLHFGNGTRLTVT.

CDR3 loop: CASSRFRTTEAFF. The CDR3 nucleotides are TGTGCCAGCAGTCGATTTAGGACAACTGAAGCTTTCTTT. This sequence joins TRBV6-6 and TRBJ1-1; tentative D call: TRBD1 (5 bases). The CDR3 has 13 amino acids. V lost 5 bases, J lost 5 bases, and 12 bases lay in between. Looked up from germline, CDR1 is MNHNY and CDR2 is SVGAGI (reference sequence).

The V call is TRBV7-9, the J call TRBJ2-7, with D perhaps assigned TRBD1 or TRBD2 (7 bases each). Per germline, CDR1 SEHNR and CDR2 FQNEAQ (reference sequence). V lost 4 bases and J lost 0, with 16 bases in between. This CDR3 is built from 16 residues. The CDR3 is CASSSTAGQFSYEQYF. CDR3 bases: TGTGCCAGCAGCTCGACAGCGGGACAGTTCTCCTACGAGCAGTACTTC.

The rearrangement joins TRBV7-9 to TRBJ2-7; D assignment may be TRBD1 or TRBD2 (6 bases each). Trimming removed 5 bases at V and 2 bases at J, with 19 bases between. This CDR3 contains 16 residues. The germline gives CDR1 SEHNR, CDR2 FQNEAQ (reference sequence). CDR3 in DNA: TGTGCCAGCAGCCCACGCAAAGCGGAGGGGGCCTACGAGCAGTACTTC. Protein: CASSPRKAEGAYEQYF.

This clone has just a few counts. The chain carries TRBV15 and TRBJ1-1, with D uncertain. V lost 0 bases and J 0 bases, leaving 14 bases between the germline ends. CDR1 is LNHNV, CDR2 YYDKDF, per germline (reference sequence). This CDR3 is 17 amino acids long. CDR3 nucleotide sequence: TGTGCCACCAGCAGAGATCTTTCGGTACGGCTGAACACTGAAGCTTTCTTT. Its translation: CATSRDLSVRLNTEAFF.

This chain connects TRBV10-3 to TRBJ1-2; TRBD1 agrees at 8 bases. The ends lost 3 bases at V and 4 bases at J; junction bases unmatched: 7. Germline V gene lookup returns CDR1 ENHRY and CDR2 SYGVKD. There are 15 residues in the CDR3. This CDR3 reads CAISETATGVYGYTF. The CDR3 bases are TGTGCCATCAGTGAAACAGCGACAGGGGTCTATGGCTACACCTTC.

The CDR3 protein is CASSQEIAGVFYEQYF. In DNA, the CDR3 is TGCGCCAGCAGCCAGGAGATAGCGGGGGTCTTCTACGAGCAGTACTTC. The gene calls are TRBV4-1 and TRBJ2-5; TRBD2 aligns across 9 bases. Judging by the DNA end, TRBJ2-7 fits better; the J call may be wrong. Germline values: CDR1 MGHRA, CDR2 YSYEKL. This CDR3 region has 16 residues.

The J gene is TRBJ2-3, the V gene TRBV9, with D unresolved. V was cut by 1 base and J by 2 bases, with 11 bases left in between. CDR1 is SGDLS and CDR2 is YYNGEE in the germline V gene. The CDR3 runs to 15 residues. The DNA for the CDR3 is TGTGCCAGCAGCGTATCGGCGGTTTACACAGATACGCAGTATTTT. It yields the protein CASSVSAVYTDTQYF.

The V call is TRBV30, the J call TRBJ2-7; 7 positions match TRBD1. This CDR3 spans 15 amino acids. Per germline, CDR1 GTSNPN and CDR2 SVGIG (reference sequence). V gave up 0 bases and J gave up 1 base; unmatched junction bases: 6. The CDR3 loop reads CAWSVPRDRSYEQYF. The CDR3 bases are TGTGCCTGGAGTGTACCACGGGACAGATCCTACGAGCAGTACTTC. The variable domain in full, completed from reference TRBV30 and TRBJ2-7, reads SQTIHQWPATLVQPVGSPLSLECTVEGTSNPNLYWYRQAAGRGLQLLFYSVGIGQISSEVPQNLSASRPQDRQFILSSKKLLLSDSGFYLCAWSVPRDRSYEQYFGPGTRLTVT.

DNA of the CDR3: TGTGCCAGCAGCTTAGAGCGGGGGGATACCTACGAGCAGTACTTC. Translated: CASSLERGDTYEQYF. This chain uses TRBV7-6 with TRBJ2-7, with 9 bases fitting TRBD2. Germline CDR1 is SGHVS and CDR2 is FNYEAQ. This CDR3 spans 15 amino acids. V dropped 1 base and J dropped 2; count of bases not matched to a gene: 3.

This chain uses TRBV27 with TRBJ2-3, with TRBD1 identical over 11 bases. After removal of 2 bases from V and 2 bases from J, the junction contained 9 bases not matched to a gene. Looked up from germline, CDR1 is MNHEY and CDR2 is SMNVEV (reference sequence). CDR3 length equals 18 residues. DNA for the CDR3: TGTGCCAGCAGTTTAGAAGCCGGGACAGGGGGTTCCACAGATACGCAGTATTTT. Its protein is CASSLEAGTGGSTDTQYF.

The rearrangement joins TRBV2 to TRBJ2-7; D gene ambiguous. The CDR3 sequence is 15 residues long. The germline CDR1 and CDR2 sequences are SNHLY and FYNNEI. The V end lost 1 base, the J end lost 0 bases, and 10 bases lay between the germline ends. The CDR3 here is CASSEGGSSSYEQYF. CDR3 bases: TGTGCCAGCAGTGAAGGTGGTTCAAGCTCCTACGAGCAGTACTTC.

The chain uses TRBV28 and TRBJ2-7; 8 nucleotides match TRBD1. Trimming took 2 bases from V and 4 from J; bases not matched to a gene: 10. Per germline, CDR1 MDHEN and CDR2 SYDVKM. The CDR3 sequence is 16 residues long. The CDR3 DNA follows: TGTGCCAGCAGTTTAATTCCGCAGGGGGCGGTTTACGAGCAGTACTTC. This sequence encodes CASSLIPQGAVYEQYF.

The chain joins TRBV5-6 to TRBJ1-6, with D possibly being TRBD1 (5 bases). Trimming cost V 2 bases and J 4 bases, with 10 bases left between them. The germline CDR1 and CDR2 sequences are SGHDT and YYEEEE. This CDR3 has 15 residues. The CDR3 is CASSFYDSYNSPLHF. CDR3 sequence (DNA): TGTGCCAGCAGCTTCTACGACAGTTATAATTCACCCCTCCACTTT.